The 7 T cell receptor beta chains in this list originate from one sample, sequenced in a study of cytomegalovirus exposure and HLA in healthy donors. Produced via immunoSEQ multiplex PCR; TCRdb's table is partial and in-frame only. The data hold 150,000 to 200,000 clones, with roughly 83% observed a single time. The material sequenced was PBMCs. The receptors derive from a woman between 18 and 30 years old in good health and CMV-seronegative.

The chain joins TRBV5-6 to TRBJ2-7; D perhaps matches TRBD2 (6 bases). V lost 4 bases and J 0 bases, leaving 11 bases between the germline ends. This CDR3 spans 14 amino acids. Germline V CDR1 and CDR2: SGHDT, YYEEEE. CDR3 sequence (DNA): TGTGCCAGCAGCCCAACCGGGGGCTCCTACGAGCAGTACTTC. It specifies CASSPTGGSYEQYF.

The rearrangement joins TRBV15 to TRBJ1-5; D is perhaps TRBD1 (5 bases). Germline CDR1 is LNHNV and CDR2 is YYDKDF (reference sequence). This CDR3 contains 16 residues. The V and J ends lost 0 bases and 5 bases respectively, with 14 bases between them. The CDR3, as DNA: TGTGCCACCAGCAGAGAATCATGGGGCCGGGATCAGCCCCAGCATTTT. Its translation is CATSRESWGRDQPQHF.

This clone was seen a single time. The chain links TRBV7-6 to TRBJ2-1; 7 bases map to TRBD2. CDR1 SGHVS and CDR2 FNYEAQ come from the germline V gene. There are 17 residues in the CDR3. Trimming removed 5 bases from V and 4 bases from J; junction bases left unmatched: 14. CDR3 region: CASSLRGGGSVYNEQFF. DNA of the CDR3: TGTGCCAGCAGCCTCCGAGGTGGCGGGAGCGTTTACAATGAGCAGTTCTTC.

This clone was recorded once. The J gene is TRBJ1-1, the V gene TRBV4-1; 7 bases are shared with TRBD1. CDR3 size: 16 residues. The V segment lost 1 base and the J segment 1 base; nucleotides outside the gene matches: 6. Germline CDR1 MGHRA, CDR2 YSYEKL. Written as DNA, the CDR3 is TGCGCCAGCAGCCAAGGCCCGGGACAGCGGAACACTGAAGCTTTCTTT. As protein: CASSQGPGQRNTEAFF.

The rearrangement links TRBV7-2 to TRBJ2-2, with D possibly TRBD2 on 5 matching bases. The CDR3 has 13 residues. Germline V lookup: CDR1 SGHTA, CDR2 FQGNSA. Trimming shortened V by 3 bases and J by 5 bases, and 7 bases separated the two germline ends. The CDR3, as DNA: TGTGCCAGCAGCTTGAGGGTGACCGGGGAGCTGTTTTTT. Translation gives CASSLRVTGELFF.

This clone came up a few times. The chain employs TRBV19 and TRBJ1-4, with 7 bases identical to TRBD1. Looked up from germline, CDR1 is LNHDA and CDR2 is SQIVND (reference sequence). The V gene end was trimmed by 9 bases and the J gene end by 5 bases; junction bases not matched to a gene: 9. The CDR3 has 14 amino acids. CDR3 loop: CASKTGTENEKLFF. For the CDR3, the DNA is TGTGCCAGCAAGACCGGGACAGAGAATGAAAAACTGTTTTTT.

The genes are TRBV7-9 and TRBJ1-2; tentatively, D is TRBD1 (5 bases). V dropped 4 bases and J dropped 8 bases, with 20 bases sitting between them. The CDR3 runs 15 residues. Germline values: CDR1 SEHNR, CDR2 FQNEAQ (reference sequence). CDR3 nucleotides: TGTGCCAGCAGCTCAAGACAGCTGGCGAGAAAAGGCTACACCTTC. Amino acids: CASSSRQLARKGYTF.